The rows below give T cell receptor beta chains drawn from one sample of a study of identifying expanded T cells in peripheral blood. Some clones are missing from TCRdb's copy, which holds only in-frame ones; the method was immunoSEQ multiplex PCR. The profile shows 85,000 to 95,000 clones, more than 70% of them singletons. The specimen sequenced was blood. These TCRs come from a person aged 18-70 years in good health. Both conserved end residues are part of each CDR3. Each record gives: V gene, clone size, J gene, D gene, CDR3 protein, CDR3 DNA. D genes are given only for firm matches. Expanded clones get a size class; other rows say once, few or many, or leave the size out.

TRBV28,-,TRBJ2-4,TRBD1,CATSTGGENIQYF,TGTGCCACCTCCACAGGGGGCGAAAACATTCAGTACTTC
TRBV6-1,-,TRBJ2-3,TRBD2,CASSESGGGSDTQYF,TGTGCCAGCAGTGAGAGCGGGGGGGGGTCAGATACGCAGTATTTT
TRBV2,few,TRBJ1-2,TRBD1,CASSWTGVDYGYTF,TGTGCCAGCAGCTGGACAGGGGTTGACTATGGCTACACCTTC
TRBV9,once,TRBJ1-2,-,CASSVAAGNYGYTF,TGTGCCAGCAGCGTAGCAGCGGGAAACTATGGCTACACCTTC
TRBV11-2,few,TRBJ2-2,-,CASSLAGATGELFF,TGTGCCAGCAGCTTAGCAGGGGCCACCGGGGAGCTGTTTTTT
TRBV9,-,TRBJ2-5,-,CASSVGGQETQYF,TGTGCCAGCAGCGTAGGTGGACAAGAGACCCAGTACTTC
TRBV21-1,-,TRBJ2-1,-,CASSKAGGSLAGGRNEQFF,TGTGCCAGCAGCAAAGCGGGAGGATCTCTAGCGGGAGGAAGGAATGAGCAGTTCTTC
TRBV10-2,-,TRBJ2-1,TRBD2,CASRSGGGLYNEQFF,TGCGCCAGTCGCTCGGGCGGGGGATTATACAATGAGCAGTTCTTC
TRBV7-3,-,TRBJ1-2,TRBD1,CASSLLQTGNYGYTF,TGTGCCAGCAGCTTACTCCAGACAGGGAACTATGGCTACACCTTC
TRBV7-2,-,TRBJ2-7,-,CASSLVAGLLYEQYF,TGTGCCAGCAGCTTAGTGGCGGGACTGCTCTACGAGCAGTACTTC
TRBV27,-,TRBJ2-7,TRBD2,CASSFSGGPFYEQYF,TGTGCCAGCAGTTTTAGCGGGGGACCCTTCTACGAGCAGTACTTC
TRBV6-4,-,TRBJ2-2,-,CASSDREAGELFF,TGTGCCAGCAGTGACAGGGAGGCCGGGGAGCTGTTTTTT
TRBV29-1,-,TRBJ2-7,TRBD1,CSVEGGQGYEQYF,TGCAGCGTTGAAGGGGGACAGGGCTACGAGCAGTACTTC
TRBV9,-,TRBJ2-5,-,CASSVADQETQYF,TGTGCCAGCAGCGTAGCCGACCAAGAGACCCAGTACTTC
TRBV7-9,few,TRBJ2-7,TRBD2,CASSSGGIIYEQYF,TGTGCCAGCAGCTCCGGGGGGATAATCTACGAGCAGTACTTC
TRBV27,-,TRBJ1-6,-,CASSLRSGALHF,TGTGCCAGCAGTTTACGATCGGGAGCCCTCCACTTT
TRBV11-1,once,TRBJ2-3,-,CASSYGQLDTQYF,TGTGCCAGCAGCTATGGACAGTTGGATACGCAGTATTTT
TRBV18,-,TRBJ1-5,TRBD1,CASSSLPSTGLASNQPQHF,TGTGCCAGCTCATCCCTACCCTCGACAGGGCTAGCTAGCAATCAGCCCCAGCATTTT
TRBV19,-,TRBJ2-1,TRBD1,CASSIATTGGHYNEQFF,TGTGCCAGTAGTATAGCAACGACAGGGGGCCATTACAATGAGCAGTTCTTC
TRBV10-3,-,TRBJ2-2,-,CAIRGATNTGELFF,TGTGCCATCCGTGGAGCTACGAACACCGGGGAGCTGTTTTTT
TRBV6-1,-,TRBJ1-1,-,CASRGKVMNTEAFF,TGTGCCAGCAGGGGAAAGGTAATGAACACTGAAGCTTTCTTT
TRBV30,-,TRBJ1-4,-,CAWSLQGRKLFF,TGTGCCTGGAGTTTGCAGGGGCGAAAACTGTTTTTT
TRBV6-5,-,TRBJ2-5,-,CASSFSGLQETQYF,TGTGCCAGCAGTTTCTCGGGCCTCCAAGAGACCCAGTACTTC
TRBV28,-,TRBJ2-7,-,CASSFYGSSSYEQYF,TGTGCCAGCAGTTTTTACGGGAGCAGCTCCTACGAGCAGTACTTC
TRBV5-1,-,TRBJ2-3,TRBD2,CASSSRLAGASTDTQYF,TGCGCCAGCAGCTCCCGACTAGCGGGGGCTAGCACAGATACGCAGTATTTT
TRBV4-1,-,TRBJ2-3,-,CASSQVGSGRSTDTQYF,TGCGCCAGCAGCCAAGTCGGATCGGGCAGGAGCACAGATACGCAGTATTTT
TRBV15,few,TRBJ2-1,-,CATSGGQRDSYNEQFF,TGTGCCACCAGCGGGGGCCAGCGGGACTCCTACAATGAGCAGTTCTTC
TRBV7-3,-,TRBJ2-2,TRBD2,CASSPSLIAGAYTGELFF,TGTGCCAGCAGCCCTTCCCTTATAGCGGGGGCTTACACCGGGGAGCTGTTTTTT
TRBV6-1,-,TRBJ1-4,-,CASSGRPPREEKLFF,TGTGCCAGCAGTGGTCGGCCCCCAAGAGAAGAAAAACTGTTTTTT
TRBV7-2,-,TRBJ1-5,-,CASSLGAQYNQPQHF,TGTGCCAGCAGCTTAGGAGCCCAATATAATCAGCCCCAGCATTTT
TRBV7-3,-,TRBJ2-1,-,CASSLTLINNEQFF,TGTGCCAGCAGCTTAACGTTGATTAACAATGAGCAGTTCTTC
TRBV19,-,TRBJ2-1,TRBD1,CASSLRDRVSDEQFF,TGTGCCAGTAGCCTCCGGGACAGGGTATCTGATGAGCAGTTCTTC
TRBV28,few,TRBJ1-5,-,CASSLGRSNQPQHF,TGTGCCAGCAGCCTAGGGAGGAGCAATCAGCCCCAGCATTTT
TRBV28,-,TRBJ2-7,TRBD2,CASGRGGVYEQYF,TGTGCCAGCGGCCGGGGGGGGGTCTACGAGCAGTACTTC
TRBV7-2,-,TRBJ2-7,-,CASSFAGDTEVPYEQYF,TGTGCCAGCAGCTTCGCCGGGGACACAGAGGTACCCTACGAGCAGTACTTC
TRBV9,few,TRBJ1-2,TRBD1,CASSANMQGARGYTF,TGTGCCAGCAGCGCCAACATGCAGGGGGCGCGCGGCTACACCTTC
TRBV6-5,few,TRBJ1-1,-,CASSPGPLEAFF,TGTGCCAGCAGCCCCGGACCGCTTGAAGCTTTCTTT
TRBV9,-,TRBJ2-7,-,CASSPDHFGGEQYF,TGTGCCAGCAGCCCAGACCACTTTGGGGGGGAGCAGTACTTC
TRBV28,-,TRBJ1-1,-,CASSPEGEGDGTEAFF,TGTGCCAGCAGTCCCGAAGGTGAGGGCGACGGGACTGAAGCTTTCTTT
TRBV27,-,TRBJ1-4,TRBD1,CASSQGANNEKLFF,TGTGCCAGCAGCCAGGGGGCCAATAATGAAAAACTGTTTTTT
TRBV28,-,TRBJ2-7,TRBD1,CASRSTGQNYERYF,TGTGCCAGCAGATCTACGGGACAGAACTACGAGCGGTACTTC
TRBV7-3,-,TRBJ2-3,-,CASSLILSPDTQYF,TGTGCCAGCAGCTTAATCCTATCGCCAGATACGCAGTATTTT
TRBV28,few,TRBJ1-6,-,CASIESPSGRKPLHF,TGTGCCAGCATTGAATCCCCCTCAGGGAGGAAGCCCCTCCACTTT
TRBV19,-,TRBJ2-5,-,CASSGGETQYF,TGTGCCAGTAGTGGCGGAGAGACCCAGTACTTC
TRBV5-4,-,TRBJ1-5,-,CASSIYNQPQHF,TGTGCCAGCAGCATATATAATCAGCCCCAGCATTTT
TRBV2,-,TRBJ1-5,-,CASSAAMGVANQPQHF,TGTGCCAGCAGTGCGGCGATGGGGGTGGCTAATCAGCCCCAGCATTTT
TRBV9,-,TRBJ2-5,-,CASSVAGETQYF,TGTGCCAGCAGCGTAGCGGGAGAGACCCAGTACTTC
TRBV5-1,few,TRBJ2-3,TRBD1,CASSSQGEADTQYF,TGCGCCAGCAGCTCACAGGGGGAGGCAGATACGCAGTATTTT
TRBV4-1,once,TRBJ1-4,-,CASSQGTSGTNEKLFF,TGCGCCAGCAGCCAGGGGACGTCGGGAACTAATGAAAAACTGTTTTTT
TRBV9,-,TRBJ1-1,-,CASSVELGGWAGTEAFF,TGTGCCAGCAGCGTAGAATTAGGGGGTTGGGCCGGCACTGAAGCTTTCTTT
TRBV6-5,-,TRBJ1-1,TRBD1,CASSFATGGSEAFF,TGTGCCAGCAGTTTCGCGACAGGGGGATCTGAAGCTTTCTTT
TRBV5-5,-,TRBJ2-7,TRBD2,CASGRREAGGLFYEQYF,TGTGCCAGTGGGAGAAGGGAAGCGGGAGGGCTATTCTACGAGCAGTACTTC
TRBV9,-,TRBJ1-6,-,CASSPTGNYNSPLHF,TGTGCCAGCAGTCCTACAGGGAACTATAATTCACCCCTCCACTTT
TRBV5-4,many,TRBJ1-1,-,CASGRGVMNTEAFF,TGTGCCAGCGGCAGGGGCGTTATGAACACTGAAGCTTTCTTT
TRBV7-3,few,TRBJ2-2,TRBD2,CASSLAGGNGELFF,TGTGCCAGCAGCTTGGCGGGAGGGAACGGGGAGCTGTTTTTT
TRBV7-2,-,TRBJ2-1,-,CASSPGRGDYNEQFF,TGTGCCAGCAGCCCCGGAAGAGGTGATTACAATGAGCAGTTCTTC
TRBV27,-,TRBJ1-2,TRBD1,CASRGTAGNYGYTF,TGTGCCAGTCGCGGGACAGCCGGTAACTATGGCTACACCTTC